This entry concerns a single T cell receptor beta chain. Its antigen is unknown. TCRdb's copy holds only in-frame clones and misses some; the assay was immunoSEQ multiplex PCR. The sample records approximately 22,000 clones, 75% to 90% being singletons. The data belong to a study of regulatory dendritic cells for organ transplantation. Across the whole study: Monocytes received vitamin D3 on days 0 and 4, IL-10 on day 4.

Study-level results: Memory T cells were less diverse than naive, with memory CD8+ most oligoclonal. The most alloreactive TCR clonotypes were found in resting memory CD8+ cells.

CFSE-labeled sorted T cells met regulatory or mature dendritic cells for roughly 5 days. Naive CD45RA+ and memory CD45RO+ CD4+ or CD8+ T cells were FACS-sorted. The V end was cut by 8 bases, the J end by 7 bases, with 12 bases between. CDR3 length equals 11 residues. In germline, CDR1 is SNHLY, CDR2 FYNNEI. The V call is TRBV2, the J call TRBJ2-7; TRBD2 might be the D (6 bases). The sequenced sample consisted of naive CD4+ T cells from blood cultured with regulatory dendritic cells. Subset given: CD45RA+ naive T cells. This clonotype originated in a human donor in good health. The CDR3 reads CASRRVSEQYF. As DNA, the CDR3 is TGTGCCAGCCGGAGGGTGTCTGAGCAGTACTTC.